Sequencing of this T cell receptor beta chain was carried out in a study of cytomegalovirus exposure and HLA in healthy donors. The CDR3 runs to 17 residues. With 0 bases clipped from V and 4 bases from J, the junction kept 9 bases outside the gene matches. The germline V gene encodes CDR1 LGHNA and CDR2 YNFKEQ. PCR amplification relied on 60 Vbeta primers (plus 13 Jbeta primers). Profiled with immunoSEQ multiplex PCR; TCRdb holds only in-frame clones, not every one. This table holds about 67,000 clones. The sequenced material came from PBMCs. This TCR derives from a woman between 40 and 50 years old in good health and CMV-seropositive. This rearrangement joins TRBV4-2 to TRBJ1-3, with 7 bases lining up with TRBD1. Here the CDR3 reads CASSQDRPLDRGNTIYF. CDR3 nucleotide sequence: TGTGCCAGCAGCCAAGACCGTCCGTTGGACAGGGGAAACACCATATATTTT.